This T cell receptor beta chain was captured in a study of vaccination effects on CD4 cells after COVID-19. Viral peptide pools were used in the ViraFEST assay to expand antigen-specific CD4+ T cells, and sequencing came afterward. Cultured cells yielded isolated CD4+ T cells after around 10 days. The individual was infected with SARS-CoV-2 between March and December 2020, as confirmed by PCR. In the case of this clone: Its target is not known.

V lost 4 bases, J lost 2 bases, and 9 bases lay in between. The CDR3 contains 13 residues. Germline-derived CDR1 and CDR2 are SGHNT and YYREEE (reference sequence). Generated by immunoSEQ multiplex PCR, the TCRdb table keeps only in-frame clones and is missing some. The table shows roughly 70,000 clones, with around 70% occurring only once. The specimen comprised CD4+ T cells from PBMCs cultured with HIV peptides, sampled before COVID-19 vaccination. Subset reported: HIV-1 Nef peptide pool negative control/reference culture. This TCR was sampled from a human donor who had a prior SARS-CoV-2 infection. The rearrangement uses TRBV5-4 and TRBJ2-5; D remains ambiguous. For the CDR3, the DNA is TGTGCCAGCAGCATGGGTTTACAAGAGACCCAGTACTTC. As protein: CASSMGLQETQYF.